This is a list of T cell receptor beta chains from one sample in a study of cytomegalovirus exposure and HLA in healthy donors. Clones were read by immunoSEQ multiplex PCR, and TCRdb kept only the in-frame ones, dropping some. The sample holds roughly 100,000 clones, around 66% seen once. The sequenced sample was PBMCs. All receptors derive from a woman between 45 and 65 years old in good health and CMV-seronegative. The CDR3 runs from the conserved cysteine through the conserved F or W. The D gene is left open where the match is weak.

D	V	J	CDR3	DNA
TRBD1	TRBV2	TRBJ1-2	CASSGPGQNIYGYTF	TGTGCCAGCAGTGGACCGGGACAGAACATCTATGGCTACACCTTC
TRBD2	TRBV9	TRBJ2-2	CASSVGTSGSVGELFF	TGTGCCAGCAGCGTAGGGACTAGCGGGAGTGTCGGGGAGCTGTTTTTT
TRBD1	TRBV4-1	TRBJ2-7	CASSQGQGASSYEQYF	TGCGCCAGCAGCCAGGGACAGGGGGCGAGTTCCTACGAGCAGTACTTC
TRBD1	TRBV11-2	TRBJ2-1	CASSLVFRGGQASYNEQFF	TGTGCCAGCAGCTTAGTCTTTCGAGGGGGACAGGCTTCCTACAATGAGCAGTTCTTC
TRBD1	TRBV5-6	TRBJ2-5	CASRRQGQETQYF	TGTGCCAGCAGAAGACAGGGCCAAGAGACCCAGTACTTC
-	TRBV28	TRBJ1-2	CASEEENYGYTF	TGTGCCAGCGAAGAGGAGAACTATGGCTACACCTTC
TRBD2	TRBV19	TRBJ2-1	CASALAGVYNEQFF	TGTGCCAGTGCTCTAGCGGGGGTTTACAATGAGCAGTTCTTC
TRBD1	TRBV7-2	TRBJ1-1	CASRRDTGTGLTEAFF	TGTGCCAGCAGACGAGATACCGGGACAGGGCTCACTGAAGCTTTCTTT
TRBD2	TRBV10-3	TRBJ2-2	CAISSLAGESNTGELFF	TGTGCCATCAGTTCCCTAGCGGGAGAATCGAACACCGGGGAGCTGTTTTTT
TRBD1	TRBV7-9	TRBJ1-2	CASSAGTGGRGYTF	TGTGCCAGCAGCGCCGGGACAGGGGGCCGAGGCTACACCTTC